This TCR beta chain was profiled in a study of blood T cell repertoires in COVID-19. Study-wide context: Sources were T cells, B-cell-depleted T cells, or PBMCs; the material itself was cDNA or gDNA.

V was trimmed by 6 bases and J by 8 bases, leaving 10 bases between them. Per the germline V gene, CDR1 is MNHEY and CDR2 is SVGEGT. The CDR3 has 11 residues. Authors' analysis steps: Estimation of nucleated cell counts relied on the amplification of reference gene primers. The protocol was immunoSEQ multiplex PCR, while the TCRdb copy is restricted to in-frame clones and leaves out a portion. From that table come the V and J calls and clone size; the DNA was used to work out D and trimming. In the table there are roughly 200,000 clones, roughly 90% of which are singletons. Cohorts were determined from participant-reported clinical history.

The sample was PBMCs or T cells enriched from blood (not recorded which). This rearrangement joins TRBV6-2 or TRBV6-3 to TRBJ1-2; D gene ambiguous. The sequence was collected from a man younger than 35 with acute COVID-19. CDR3 sequence reads: CASSPESGYTF. The CDR3 coding sequence is TGTGCCAGCAGCCCGGAGTCGGGCTACACCTTC.